The 27 T cell receptor beta chains reported below all come from one sample, sequenced in a study of cytomegalovirus exposure and HLA in healthy donors. 60 Vbeta and 13 Jbeta primers were used in PCR. Repertoires were generated with immunoSEQ multiplex PCR, while TCRdb's copy carries only in-frame clones and drops some. The sample lists around 190,000 clones, 60% to 85% occurring once. Sequenced input: PBMCs. Receptor source: a woman aged 18 to 35 in good health and CMV-seronegative.

A few counts support this clone. The rearrangement uses TRBV5-1 and TRBJ2-4; D perhaps matches TRBD1 (6 bases). The CDR3 totals 15 residues. Deletions cut 0 bases from V and 5 bases from J, with 12 bases between. The germline CDR1 and CDR2 sequences are SGHRS and YFSETQ. CDR3 amino acids: CASSLVQGIENIQYF. In DNA, the CDR3 is TGCGCCAGCAGCTTGGTGCAGGGGATAGAAAACATTCAGTACTTC. Full variable domain (rest looked up from reference TRBV5-1 and TRBJ2-4): KAGVTQTPRYLIKTRGQQVTLSCSPISGHRSVSWYQQTPGQGLQFLFEYFSETQRNKGNFPGRFSGRQFSNSRSEMNVSTLELGDSALYLCASSLVQGIENIQYFGAGTRLSVL.

This clone was observed at least ten times. V and J are TRBV28 and TRBJ2-3; D might be TRBD2 (5 bases). Trimming removed 7 bases from V and 4 bases from J, with 21 bases in between. Germline V gene data show CDR1 as MDHEN and CDR2 as SYDVKM. This CDR3 spans 16 amino acids. CDR3 coding DNA: TGTGCCAGCACCCTAGACTCGGGGAAGACCGCAGATACGCAGTATTTT. Translation gives CASTLDSGKTADTQYF. The full variable domain, in which reference TRBV28 and TRBJ2-3 provide the parts outside the CDR3, is DVKVTQSSRYLVKRTGEKVFLECVQDMDHENMFWYRQDPGLGLRLIYFSYDVKMKEKGDIPEGYSVSREKKERFSLILESASTNQTSMYLCASTLDSGKTADTQYFGPGTRLTVL.

The gene calls are TRBV29-1 and TRBJ2-7, with 12 positions matching TRBD1. Germline V gene data show CDR1 as SQVTM and CDR2 as ANQGSEA. V trimming: 5 bases; J trimming: 7 bases; junction bases outside the gene matches: 6. CDR3 length equals 13 residues. CDR3 amino acids: CSVRGQGAGEQYF. The CDR3, as DNA: TGCAGCGTTAGGGGACAGGGGGCCGGGGAGCAGTACTTC.

CDR3 in amino acids: CASRVANSYEQYF. The CDR3 region has the DNA TGTGCCAGCAGAGTAGCGAACTCCTACGAGCAGTACTTC. The V call is TRBV6-5, the J call TRBJ2-7, with D maybe TRBD2 (5 bases). Trimming shortened V by 6 bases and J by 0 bases, and 9 bases separated the two germline ends. The CDR3 consists of 13 residues. CDR1 and CDR2 (germline): MNHEY, SVGAGI.

The chain links TRBV19 to TRBJ1-5; D is possibly TRBD1 (5 bases). CDR3 length equals 17 residues. The germline V gene encodes CDR1 LNHDA and CDR2 SQIVND (reference sequence). V lost 5 bases to trimming and J lost 6 bases, with 23 bases between them. CDR3 residues: CASSPPCEQGLCQPQHF. The CDR3 nucleotides read TGTGCCAGTAGTCCGCCCTGTGAGCAGGGCCTATGTCAGCCCCAGCATTTT. The complete variable domain, with remaining parts taken from reference TRBV19 and TRBJ1-5, reads DGGITQSPKYLFRKEGQNVTLSCEQNLNHDAMYWYRQDPGQGLRLIYYSQIVNDFQKGDIAEGYSVSREKKESFPLTVTSAQKNPTAFYLCASSPPCEQGLCQPQHFGDGTRLSIL.

The rearrangement uses TRBV5-4 and TRBJ2-3, with 16 bases that match TRBD2. Germline V CDR1 and CDR2: SGHNT, YYREEE (reference sequence). CDR3 size: 16 residues. The J segment lost 6 bases and the V segment lost 3 bases, leaving 4 bases of the junction unmatched. CDR3 loop: CASSWGLAGGSDTQYF. The CDR3 nucleotides read TGTGCCAGCAGCTGGGGACTAGCGGGGGGGTCTGATACGCAGTATTTT.

This chain links TRBV9 with TRBJ2-5; 10 bases map to TRBD2. This CDR3 is 15 amino acids long. The trim removed 3 bases at V and 4 bases at J, leaving 6 bases unmatched. Per germline, CDR1 SGDLS and CDR2 YYNGEE. The CDR3 loop reads CASSASSGGGETQYF. CDR3 coding DNA: TGTGCCAGCAGCGCCAGCAGCGGGGGGGGAGAGACCCAGTACTTC.

The J gene is TRBJ2-1, the V gene TRBV7-2; D unresolved. CDR3 size: 14 residues. CDR1 SGHTA and CDR2 FQGNSA come from the germline V gene. Trimming pared 5 bases from V and 1 base from J, leaving 9 bases between. Here the CDR3 DNA reads TGTGCCAGCAGCCCTCCTGCGTCCTACAATGAGCAGTTCTTC. Translating gives CASSPPASYNEQFF. Together with reference TRBV7-2 and TRBJ2-1, the CDR3 gives the full variable domain: GAGVSQSPSNKVTEKGKDVELRCDPISGHTALYWYRQSLGQGLEFLIYFQGNSAPDKSGLPSDRFSAERTGGSVSTLTIQRTQQEDSAVYLCASSPPASYNEQFFGPGTRLTVL.

This clone was found a few times. The rearrangement links TRBV6-1 to TRBJ1-1; 8 nucleotides align to TRBD1. CDR3 length: 14 residues. The ends lost 7 bases at V and 8 bases at J; junction bases unmatched: 12. CDR1 is MNHNS and CDR2 is SASEGT in the germline V gene. The CDR3 sequence: CASNTWQGASEAFF. The CDR3 region has the DNA TGTGCCAGCAATACCTGGCAGGGGGCTTCCGAAGCTTTCTTT.

The chain joins TRBV5-5 to TRBJ2-6, with D perhaps TRBD2 (5 bases). Trimming removed 1 base at V and 0 bases at J, with 5 bases between. The CDR3 has 15 amino acids. The germline gives CDR1 SGHKS, CDR2 YYEKEE (reference sequence). The CDR3 DNA reads TGTGCCAGCAGCTTGCGGGGCTCTGGGGCCAACGTCCTGACTTTC. Its protein is CASSLRGSGANVLTF.

This chain links TRBV13 with TRBJ1-3; 10 nucleotides align to TRBD1. After removal of 5 bases from V and 0 bases from J, the junction contained 4 bases not matched to a gene. The CDR3 totals 16 residues. Germline lookup yields CDR1 PRHDT and CDR2 FYEKMQ (reference sequence). CDR3 residues: CASSPTGGFSGNTIYF. The CDR3 DNA is TGTGCCAGCAGCCCGACAGGGGGCTTCTCTGGAAACACCATATATTTT.

This clone was detected only once. V and J are TRBV5-1 and TRBJ1-6; unclear D gene. The CDR3 has 16 residues. Trimming took 0 bases from V and 6 from J, leaving 13 bases between them. From germline, CDR1 is SGHRS and CDR2 YFSETQ. This chain's CDR3 is CASSLAEGSGNSPLHF. CDR3 coding DNA: TGCGCCAGCAGCTTGGCCGAGGGTTCGGGTAATTCACCCCTCCACTTT. Together with reference TRBV5-1 and TRBJ1-6, the CDR3 gives the full variable domain: KAGVTQTPRYLIKTRGQQVTLSCSPISGHRSVSWYQQTPGQGLQFLFEYFSETQRNKGNFPGRFSGRQFSNSRSEMNVSTLELGDSALYLCASSLAEGSGNSPLHFGNGTRLTVT.

In this sample, this clone turned up once. The chain employs TRBV28 and TRBJ2-3; a possible D gene is TRBD1 (5 bases). The CDR3 is 14 amino acids. Trimming took 7 bases from V and 0 from J, leaving 11 bases between them. CDR1 and CDR2 from the germline V gene are MDHEN and SYDVKM. This chain's CDR3 is CASTSQGSTDTQYF. The DNA of the CDR3 is TGTGCCAGCACTTCTCAGGGTAGCACAGATACGCAGTATTTT.

The V gene is TRBV18, the J gene TRBJ1-2; D is perhaps TRBD1 (5 bases). Looked up from germline, CDR1 is KGHSH and CDR2 is LQKENI. Between the trimmed V and J ends, which lost 2 bases and 8 bases, there was a span of 12 bases. The CDR3 loop spans 13 amino acids. CDR3 in amino acids: CASSPSDKSGYTF. In DNA, the CDR3 is TGTGCCAGCTCACCATCGGACAAATCGGGCTACACCTTC.

The chain recombines TRBV28 with TRBJ2-2, with a tentative D call TRBD2 (5 bases). V lost 5 bases and J 2 bases, leaving 12 bases between the germline ends. Germline V gene data show CDR1 as MDHEN and CDR2 as SYDVKM. This CDR3 spans 15 amino acids. In nucleotides, the CDR3 is TGTGCCAGCAGTGTTATACGGGAAAACACCGGGGAGCTGTTTTTT. This codes for CASSVIRENTGELFF.

This clone was recorded once. The V gene is TRBV4-1, the J gene TRBJ1-1, with 7 bases that match TRBD1. The CDR3 extends over 17 amino acids. Germline V CDR1 and CDR2: MGHRA, YSYEKL. The V gene end was trimmed by 1 base and the J gene end by 0 bases; junction bases not matched to a gene: 8. The chain's CDR3 is CASSQAPGQTLNTEAFF. CDR3 nucleotide sequence: TGCGCCAGCAGCCAAGCCCCGGGACAGACCTTGAACACTGAAGCTTTCTTT.

This clone was detected only a few times. CDR3 in amino acids: CASSYSTGSTEAFF. CDR3 bases: TGTGCCAGCAGTTACTCGACAGGGAGCACTGAAGCTTTCTTT. This chain connects TRBV6-5 to TRBJ1-1; 7 bases line up with TRBD1. This CDR3 region has 14 residues. Germline V gene lookup returns CDR1 MNHEY and CDR2 SVGAGI. J was trimmed by 4 bases and V by 0 bases; bases with no gene match: 2.

The V and J genes are TRBV9 and TRBJ1-5; D possibly corresponds to TRBD1 (6 bases). Deletions cut 3 bases from V and 6 bases from J, with 13 bases between. The CDR3 spans 14 residues. Germline CDR1 reads SGDLS; CDR2 reads YYNGEE. Here the CDR3 DNA reads TGTGCCAGCAGCGAAACAGGGTCGGGTCAGCCCCAGCATTTT. Amino acid sequence: CASSETGSGQPQHF.

This clone was seen only a few times. This rearrangement joins TRBV6-5 to TRBJ1-1; no firm D call. CDR1 is MNHEY, CDR2 SVGAGI, per germline. The CDR3 extends over 13 amino acids. Deletions cut 7 bases from V and 4 bases from J, with 13 bases between. The CDR3 DNA reads as TGTGCCAGCAATACAGCTGTTACCACTGAAGCTTTCTTT. This encodes CASNTAVTTEAFF.

The CDR3: CASSEQGARGNTIYF. The CDR3, as DNA: TGTGCCAGCAGTGAGCAGGGGGCGCGAGGAAACACCATATATTTT. V gene TRBV25-1 combines with J gene TRBJ1-3; TRBD1 matches 8 bases. The CDR3 totals 15 residues. Germline values: CDR1 MGHDK, CDR2 SYGVNS. With 3 bases clipped from V and 4 bases from J, the junction kept 5 bases outside the gene matches.

This sequence joins TRBV10-3 and TRBJ1-2; TRBD1 agrees at 9 bases. The CDR3 runs 15 residues. The V gene's germline CDR1 is ENHRY and CDR2 SYGVKD. The V segment lost 6 bases and the J segment 6 bases; nucleotides outside the gene matches: 11. CDR3 amino acids: CAIRLLQGAGDGYTF. The CDR3 DNA reads TGTGCCATCAGGCTTTTACAGGGGGCAGGAGATGGCTACACCTTC.

The chain joins TRBV6-5 to TRBJ2-3, with 7 bases fitting TRBD1. The CDR3 is 14 residues long. V gave up 6 bases and J gave up 5 bases; unmatched junction bases: 8. Germline V gene lookup returns CDR1 MNHEY and CDR2 SVGAGI. CDR3 residues: CASRETGDRDTQYF. For the CDR3, the DNA is TGTGCCAGCAGGGAAACAGGGGACCGAGATACGCAGTATTTT.

This clone was picked up one time. V is TRBV7-8 and J is TRBJ1-1; D perhaps matches TRBD1 (6 bases). Germline V gene data show CDR1 as SGHVS and CDR2 as FQNEAQ. Trimming stripped 1 base from V and 3 bases from J, with 15 bases between. The CDR3 runs to 16 residues. CDR3 sequence: CASSLGSQGRDTEAFF. The CDR3 DNA is TGTGCCAGCAGCTTAGGGTCCCAGGGGAGGGACACTGAAGCTTTCTTT.

CDR3 sequence: CATTPSGGSYEQYF. The CDR3 DNA reads TGTGCCACCACGCCTAGCGGGGGTTCTTACGAGCAGTACTTC. J is TRBJ2-7 and V is TRBV28; TRBD2 aligns across 10 bases. Germline assignment: CDR1 MDHEN and CDR2 SYDVKM. Unmatched junction bases numbered 10, after V lost 10 bases and J lost 4 bases. CDR3 length: 14 residues.

A single count supports this clone. The chain carries TRBV7-3 and TRBJ1-5; TRBD1 might be the D (5 bases). Germline V CDR1 and CDR2: SGHTA, FQGTGA. The CDR3 length is 13 residues. Trimming cost V 4 bases and J 5 bases, with 9 bases left between them. The CDR3 sequence: CASSSGRDQPQHF. The CDR3 DNA reads as TGTGCCAGCAGCTCAGGCAGGGATCAGCCCCAGCATTTT.

CDR3 sequence (DNA): TGTGCCAGTAGTGGAGGGACAGGGAACTATGGCTACACCTTC. Translated, it gives CASSGGTGNYGYTF. This chain uses TRBV19 with TRBJ1-2, with 9 bases lining up with TRBD1. The ends lost 5 bases at V and 2 bases at J; junction bases unmatched: 3. The CDR3 runs to 14 residues. Looked up from germline, CDR1 is LNHDA and CDR2 is SQIVND (reference sequence). Full variable domain (outside the CDR3, taken from reference TRBV19 and TRBJ1-2): DGGITQSPKYLFRKEGQNVTLSCEQNLNHDAMYWYRQDPGQGLRLIYYSQIVNDFQKGDIAEGYSVSREKKESFPLTVTSAQKNPTAFYLCASSGGTGNYGYTFGSGTRLTVV.

The J gene is TRBJ1-5, the V gene TRBV9, with D perhaps TRBD1 (6 bases). Trimming shortened V by 7 bases and J by 7 bases, and 9 bases separated the two germline ends. The CDR3 runs 11 residues. Germline V gene data show CDR1 as SGDLS and CDR2 as YYNGEE. For the CDR3, the DNA is TGTGCCAGCGGGGGCGGCCAGCCCCAGCATTTT. Translated, it gives CASGGGQPQHF. Drawing the rest from reference TRBV9 and TRBJ1-5, the complete variable domain is DSGVTQTPKHLITATGQRVTLRCSPRSGDLSVYWYQQSLDQGLQFLIQYYNGEERAKGNILERFSAQQFPDLHSELNLSSLELGDSALYFCASGGGQPQHFGDGTRLSIL.